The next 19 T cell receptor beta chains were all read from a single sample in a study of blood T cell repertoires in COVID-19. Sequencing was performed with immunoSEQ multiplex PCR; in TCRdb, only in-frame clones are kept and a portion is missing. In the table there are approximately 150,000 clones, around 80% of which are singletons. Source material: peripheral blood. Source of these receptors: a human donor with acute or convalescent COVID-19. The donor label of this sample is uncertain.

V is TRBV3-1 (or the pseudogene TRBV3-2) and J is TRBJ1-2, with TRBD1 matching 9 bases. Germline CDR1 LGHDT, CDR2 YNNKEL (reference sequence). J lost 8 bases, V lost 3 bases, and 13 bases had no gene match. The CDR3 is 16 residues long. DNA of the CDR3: TGTGCCAGCAGCCACCACCAGATACAGGGGGCCGGAGGCTACACCTTC. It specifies CASSHHQIQGAGGYTF.

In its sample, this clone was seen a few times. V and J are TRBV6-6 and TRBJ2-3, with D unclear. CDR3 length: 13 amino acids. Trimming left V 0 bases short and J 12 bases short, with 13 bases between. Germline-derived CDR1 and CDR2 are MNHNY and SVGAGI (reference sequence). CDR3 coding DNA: TGTGCCAGCAGTTACTCGGAAGTTCACAGCCAGTATTTT. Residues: CASSYSEVHSQYF.

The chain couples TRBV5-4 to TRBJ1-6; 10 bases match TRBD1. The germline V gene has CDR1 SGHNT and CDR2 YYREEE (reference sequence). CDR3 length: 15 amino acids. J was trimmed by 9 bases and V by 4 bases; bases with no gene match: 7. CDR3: CASSLAGTGASPLHF. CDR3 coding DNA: TGTGCCAGCAGCCTCGCCGGGACAGGGGCTTCACCCCTCCACTTT. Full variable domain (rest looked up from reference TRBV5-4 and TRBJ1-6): ETGVTQSPTHLIKTRGQQVTLRCSSQSGHNTVSWYQQALGQGPQFIFQYYREEENGRGNFPPRFSGLQFPNYSSELNVNALELDDSALYLCASSLAGTGASPLHFGNGTRLTVT.

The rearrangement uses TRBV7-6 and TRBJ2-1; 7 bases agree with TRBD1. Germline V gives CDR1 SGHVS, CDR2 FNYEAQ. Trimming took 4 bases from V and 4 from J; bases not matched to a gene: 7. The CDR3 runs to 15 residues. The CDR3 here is CASSWTGSTYNEQFF. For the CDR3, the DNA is TGTGCCAGCAGCTGGACAGGTTCCACATACAATGAGCAGTTCTTC.

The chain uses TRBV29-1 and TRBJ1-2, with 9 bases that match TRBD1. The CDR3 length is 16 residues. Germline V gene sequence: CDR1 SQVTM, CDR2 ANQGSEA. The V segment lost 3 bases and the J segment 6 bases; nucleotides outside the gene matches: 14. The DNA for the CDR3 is TGCAGCGTTGATGGGACAGGGAACGAAAATTACGATGGCTACACCTTC. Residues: CSVDGTGNENYDGYTF.

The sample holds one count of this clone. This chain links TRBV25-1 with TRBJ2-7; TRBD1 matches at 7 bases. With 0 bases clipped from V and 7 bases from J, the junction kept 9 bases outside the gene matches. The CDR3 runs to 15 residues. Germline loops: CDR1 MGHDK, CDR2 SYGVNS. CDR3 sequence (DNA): TGTGCCAGCAGTGAATACGGGACCGGGACAGCTGAGCAGTACTTC. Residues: CASSEYGTGTAEQYF.

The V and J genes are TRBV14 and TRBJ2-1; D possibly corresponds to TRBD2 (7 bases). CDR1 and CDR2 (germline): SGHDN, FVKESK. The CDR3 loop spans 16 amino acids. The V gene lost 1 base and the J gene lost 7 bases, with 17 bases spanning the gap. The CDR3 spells CASSQARGGGLNEQFF. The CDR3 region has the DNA TGTGCCAGCAGCCAAGCCAGAGGGGGGGGCCTTAATGAGCAGTTCTTC.

The chain's CDR3 is CASSGQGDPSGEKLFF. The CDR3 nucleotides read TGCGCCAGCAGCGGACAGGGAGATCCCTCCGGCGAAAAACTGTTTTTT. V and J are TRBV5-1 and TRBJ1-4; TRBD1 aligns across 8 bases. The ends lost 4 bases at V and 8 bases at J; junction bases unmatched: 13. Germline lookup yields CDR1 SGHRS and CDR2 YFSETQ. The CDR3 sequence is 16 residues long. Drawing the rest from reference TRBV5-1 and TRBJ1-4, the complete variable domain is KAGVTQTPRYLIKTRGQQVTLSCSPISGHRSVSWYQQTPGQGLQFLFEYFSETQRNKGNFPGRFSGRQFSNSRSEMNVSTLELGDSALYLCASSGQGDPSGEKLFFGSGTQLSVL.

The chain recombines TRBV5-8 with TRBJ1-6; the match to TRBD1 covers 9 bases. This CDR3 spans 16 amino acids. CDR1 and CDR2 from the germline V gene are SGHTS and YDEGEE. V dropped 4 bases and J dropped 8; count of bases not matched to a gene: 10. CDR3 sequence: CASSRGQGHRDSPLHF. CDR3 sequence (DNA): TGTGCCAGCAGCCGTGGACAGGGGCATAGGGATTCACCCCTCCACTTT.

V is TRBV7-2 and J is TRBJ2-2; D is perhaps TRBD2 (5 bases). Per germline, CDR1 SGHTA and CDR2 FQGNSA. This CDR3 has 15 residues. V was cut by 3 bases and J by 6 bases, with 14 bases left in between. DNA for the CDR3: TGTGCCAGCAGCTTCGAGGGTGGTGTATCCGGGGAGCTGTTTTTT. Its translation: CASSFEGGVSGELFF.

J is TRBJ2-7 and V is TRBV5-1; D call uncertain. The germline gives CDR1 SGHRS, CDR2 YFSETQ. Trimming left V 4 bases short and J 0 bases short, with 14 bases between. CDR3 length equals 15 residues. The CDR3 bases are TGCGCCAGCAGCCCGGGTGGCAGCAGCTCCTACGAGCAGTACTTC. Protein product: CASSPGGSSSYEQYF.

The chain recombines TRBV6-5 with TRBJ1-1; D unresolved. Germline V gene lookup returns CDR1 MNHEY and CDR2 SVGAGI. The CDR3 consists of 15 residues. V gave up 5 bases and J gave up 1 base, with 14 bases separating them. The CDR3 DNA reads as TGTGCCAGCAGTACCCAACACTACCCGAACACTGAAGCTTTCTTT. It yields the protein CASSTQHYPNTEAFF.

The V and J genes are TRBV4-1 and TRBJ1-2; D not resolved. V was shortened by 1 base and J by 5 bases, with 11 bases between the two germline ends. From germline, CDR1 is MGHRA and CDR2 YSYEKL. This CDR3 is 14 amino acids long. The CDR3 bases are TGCGCCAGCAGCCAAGGACATAATGCATATGGCTACACCTTC. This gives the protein CASSQGHNAYGYTF.

Here the CDR3 DNA reads TGTGCCAGCAGCTTTCCCGAGGACATAAGAAACACCATATATTTT. It encodes CASSFPEDIRNTIYF. The chain combines TRBV7-2 with TRBJ1-3; TRBD1 might be the D (5 bases). Germline CDR1 is SGHTA and CDR2 is FQGNSA. V gave up 3 bases and J gave up 5 bases, with 14 bases separating them. The CDR3 is 15 amino acids.

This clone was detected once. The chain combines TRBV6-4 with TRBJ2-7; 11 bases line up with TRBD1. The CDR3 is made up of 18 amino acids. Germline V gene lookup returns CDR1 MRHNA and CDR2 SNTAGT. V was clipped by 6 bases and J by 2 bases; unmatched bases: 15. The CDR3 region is CASRDWTLGQGAPYEQYF. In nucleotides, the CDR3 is TGTGCCAGCAGAGATTGGACTCTCGGACAGGGGGCTCCCTACGAGCAGTACTTC.

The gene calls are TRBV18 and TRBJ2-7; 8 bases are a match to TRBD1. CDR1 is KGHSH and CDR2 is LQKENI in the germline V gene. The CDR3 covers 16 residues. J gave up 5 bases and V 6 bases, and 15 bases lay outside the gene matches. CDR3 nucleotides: TGTGCCAGCTCGAACACACTTCAGGACAGGGCCCACGAGCAGTACTTC. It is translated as CASSNTLQDRAHEQYF.

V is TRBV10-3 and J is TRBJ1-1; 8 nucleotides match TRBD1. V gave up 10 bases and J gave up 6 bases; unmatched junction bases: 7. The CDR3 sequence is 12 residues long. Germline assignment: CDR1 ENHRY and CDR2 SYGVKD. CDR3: CATSQGAAEAFF. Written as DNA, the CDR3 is TGTGCCACCTCCCAGGGGGCCGCTGAAGCTTTCTTT.

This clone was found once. This chain's CDR3 is CASSDSNRLNTEAFF. CDR3 coding DNA: TGTGCCAGCAGTGACTCGAACAGATTGAACACTGAAGCTTTCTTT. The V gene is TRBV6-4, the J gene TRBJ1-1; D is undetermined. The CDR3 sequence is 15 residues long. From germline, CDR1 is MRHNA and CDR2 SNTAGT. The V end was cut by 0 bases, the J end by 0 bases, with 8 bases between.

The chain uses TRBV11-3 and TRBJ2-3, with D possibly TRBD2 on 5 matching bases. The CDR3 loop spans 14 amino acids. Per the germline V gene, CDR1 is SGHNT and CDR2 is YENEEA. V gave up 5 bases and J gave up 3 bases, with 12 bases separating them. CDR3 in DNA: TGTGCCAGCAGCGCACACAGCGGTACAGATACGCAGTATTTT. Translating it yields CASSAHSGTDTQYF. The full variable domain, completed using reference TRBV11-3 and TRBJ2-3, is EAGVVQSPRYKIIEKKQPVAFWCNPISGHNTLYWYLQNLGQGPELLIRYENEEAVDDSQLPKDRFSAERLKGVDSTLKIQPAELGDSAVYLCASSAHSGTDTQYFGPGTRLTVL.